This entry lists 20 T cell receptor beta chains sequenced from one sample in a study of CD8 T cells in Susac syndrome. With random hexamers, roughly 0.45 to 1 ug RNA was reverse transcribed. TCRdb processed the immunoSEQ multiplex PCR reads anew with MiXCR; each CDR3 protein has one entry. The sample has about 150,000 distinct CDR3 sequences; roughly 95% are singletons. Input material: CD8+ T cells from PBMCs. The receptors here all came from a human donor with multiple sclerosis.

Only one count was recorded for this clonotype. Here the CDR3 reads CASSLTSNYGYTF. CDR3 nucleotides: TGTGCCAGCAGTTTAACCTCTAACTATGGCTACACCTTC. The chain employs TRBV27 and TRBJ1-2; D gene ambiguous. V dropped 2 bases and J dropped 0 bases, with 4 bases sitting between them. CDR3 length equals 13 residues. CDR1 and CDR2 (germline): MNHEY, SMNVEV (reference sequence).

The rearrangement uses TRBV30 and TRBJ2-5; D gene unclear. The germline V gene has CDR1 GTSNPN and CDR2 SVGIG (reference sequence). Trimming cost V 2 bases and J 2 bases, with 6 bases left between them. This CDR3 has 12 amino acids. The CDR3 DNA follows: TGTGCCTGGAGTACCAGTCAAGAGACCCAGTACTTC. It is translated as CAWSTSQETQYF.

The chain employs TRBV20-1 and TRBJ2-7; TRBD1 is a possible D gene (6 bases). This CDR3 comprises 13 residues. Trimming stripped 5 bases from V and 2 bases from J, with 13 bases between. In germline, CDR1 is DFQATT, CDR2 SNEGSKA (reference sequence). As DNA, the CDR3 is TGCAGTGCTTGGGACACATTTCCCTACGAGCAGTACGTC. This codes for CSAWDTFPYEQYV.

The chain uses TRBV21-1 and TRBJ2-7; the D call TRBD2 from the table was never checked on the DNA. TRBV21-1 is flagged as a pseudogene. This CDR3 has 11 residues. In nucleotides, the CDR3 is TGTGCCCCCGCATCTCCGTACGAGCAGTACTTC. It codes for CAPASPYEQYF.

The V and J genes are TRBV6-1 and TRBJ2-1; either TRBD1 or TRBD2 may fit D (6 bases each). The V gene lost 6 bases and the J gene lost 5 bases, with 20 bases spanning the gap. Germline assignment: CDR1 MNHNS and CDR2 SASEGT. This CDR3 region has 16 residues. The CDR3 coding sequence is TGTGCCAGCAGCCCTCGCAGGGGAAGGAGGGACAATGAGCAGTTCTTC. Residues: CASSPRRGRRDNEQFF.

The chain recombines TRBV29-1 with TRBJ2-3, with TRBD1 identical over 12 bases. CDR1 is SQVTM and CDR2 is ANQGSEA in the germline V gene. V gave up 7 bases and J gave up 11 bases; unmatched junction bases: 13. The length of the CDR3 is 14 residues. The CDR3 spells CSGNVRDRGHEQYF. In DNA form, the CDR3 reads TGCAGCGGTAACGTCCGGGACAGGGGGCATGAGCAGTATTTT.

Only a few counts were recorded for this clonotype. The chain couples TRBV5-4 to TRBJ1-2; D call uncertain. Trimming cost V 1 base and J 5 bases, with 15 bases left between them. CDR3 size: 15 residues. CDR1 and CDR2 (germline): SGHNT, YYREEE (reference sequence). The chain's CDR3 is CASSLKASSMYGYTF. DNA of the CDR3: TGTGCCAGCAGCTTGAAGGCGTCATCCATGTATGGCTACACCTTC.

V gene TRBV20-1 combines with J gene TRBJ1-1, with D perhaps TRBD1 (5 bases). This CDR3 is 12 amino acids long. Germline CDR1 DFQATT, CDR2 SNEGSKA (reference sequence). V dropped 1 base and J dropped 7 bases, with 10 bases sitting between them. The CDR3 bases are TGCAGTGCTAGAGGCGGGACGCTTGAAGCTTTCTTT. Translation: CSARGGTLEAFF.

The rearrangement links TRBV20-1 to TRBJ2-1, with TRBD1 matching 8 bases. V was pared by 2 bases and J by 7 bases, with 7 bases of the junction left unmatched. CDR1 DFQATT and CDR2 SNEGSKA come from the germline V gene (reference sequence). The length of the CDR3 is 14 residues. In DNA, the CDR3 is TGCAGTGCTAGACCCCAGACAGGGGAGAATGAGCAGTTCTTC. As protein: CSARPQTGENEQFF.

The CDR3 DNA reads as TGTGCCAGCAGCTTAATACTAGCGGGGGGAAGCACAGATACGCAGTATTTT. Its translation is CASSLILAGGSTDTQYF. V and J are TRBV7-2 and TRBJ2-3; 12 positions agree with TRBD2. CDR1 SGHTA and CDR2 FQGNSA come from the germline V gene. V dropped 2 bases and J dropped 0; count of bases not matched to a gene: 3. The CDR3 is 17 amino acids.

The chain employs TRBV20-1 and TRBJ1-2; D remains unclear. V lost 0 bases and J 8 bases, leaving 7 bases between the germline ends. The length of the CDR3 is 11 residues. In germline, CDR1 is DFQATT, CDR2 SNEGSKA (reference sequence). Here the CDR3 DNA reads TGCAGTGCTAGAGATGACTCCGGCTACACCTTC. Protein sequence: CSARDDSGYTF.

This sequence joins TRBV7-9 and TRBJ2-1; weak D call: TRBD2 (7 bases). The CDR3 sequence is 15 residues long. The germline V gene has CDR1 SEHNR and CDR2 FQNEAQ (reference sequence). V lost 0 bases, J lost 7 bases, and 13 bases lay in between. The CDR3 here is CASSLAVGGLNEQFF. CDR3 nucleotides: TGTGCCAGCAGCTTAGCGGTGGGGGGGCTAAATGAGCAGTTCTTC.

The rearrangement uses TRBV11-2 and TRBJ1-2; TRBD1 matches at 7 bases. V was clipped by 4 bases and J by 3 bases; unmatched bases: 5. Germline V gives CDR1 SGHAT, CDR2 FQNNGV. This CDR3 is 14 amino acids long. CDR3 coding DNA: TGTGCCAGCAGCTACACCACAGGGGACTATGGCTACACCTTC. It translates to CASSYTTGDYGYTF.

The chain combines TRBV7-9 with TRBJ2-7; 8 bases agree with TRBD1. Germline trimming cut 5 bases from V and 4 bases from J; bases unmatched to any gene: 7. CDR1 SEHNR and CDR2 FQNEAQ come from the germline V gene (reference sequence). The CDR3 runs 14 residues. The chain's CDR3 is CASSLGQGGYEQYV. CDR3 nucleotides: TGTGCCAGCAGCCTCGGACAGGGTGGATACGAGCAGTACGTC.

The chain is built from TRBV20-1 and TRBJ2-5, with D tentatively TRBD1 (5 bases). The CDR3 sequence is 14 residues long. The germline gives CDR1 DFQATT, CDR2 SNEGSKA (reference sequence). V was trimmed by 2 bases and J by 5 bases, leaving 15 bases between them. The DNA of the CDR3 is TGCAGTGCTAGAAAGGGGCAAAAGATGGAGACCCAGTACTTC. Protein product: CSARKGQKMETQYF.

V usage is TRBV20-1 and J usage is TRBJ2-3, with 7 nucleotides matching TRBD1. With V trimmed by 1 base and J by 4 bases, 5 bases remained unmatched. The V gene's germline CDR1 is DFQATT and CDR2 SNEGSKA (reference sequence). CDR3 length: 14 residues. CDR3 amino acids: CSARVSGTADTQYF. CDR3 sequence (DNA): TGCAGTGCTAGAGTCTCCGGGACAGCAGATACGCAGTATTTT.

V gene TRBV2 combines with J gene TRBJ1-6; D is ambiguous. The CDR3 totals 11 residues. The V gene's germline CDR1 is SNHLY and CDR2 FYNNEI. With 3 bases removed from V and 10 bases from J, the gap between germline ends came to 4 bases. CDR3 bases: TGTGCCAGCAGTGATGGATCACCCCTCCACTTT. It codes for CASSDGSPLHF.

The chain carries TRBV11-1 and TRBJ1-2, with unresolved D. Germline assignment: CDR1 SGHAT and CDR2 FQDESV (reference sequence). The CDR3 has 13 residues. The V end lost 3 bases, the J end lost 7 bases, and 12 bases lay between the germline ends. The CDR3 sequence is CASSLGPASGYTF. The CDR3 DNA follows: TGTGCCAGCAGCTTGGGCCCAGCGAGTGGCTACACCTTC.

V and J are TRBV4-1 and TRBJ1-5; D ambiguous. Trimming left V 2 bases short and J 0 bases short, with 11 bases between. The CDR3 is 16 amino acids. Looked up from germline, CDR1 is MGHRA and CDR2 is YSYEKL. The CDR3 DNA sequence: TGCGCCAGCAGCCAAAGGTTGGACCCTAGCAATCAGCCCCAGCATTTT. Translation gives CASSQRLDPSNQPQHF.

The chain links TRBV29-1 to TRBJ1-2; D may be TRBD1 (5 bases). V was trimmed by 6 bases and J by 5 bases, leaving 10 bases between them. The CDR3 is 11 amino acids. Germline CDR1 SQVTM, CDR2 ANQGSEA. In DNA form, the CDR3 reads TGCAGCGTGGGGGGGGAGTATGGCTACACCTTC. Translation gives CSVGGEYGYTF.